The 18 T cell receptor beta chains given below trace back to one sample, sequenced in a study of blood T cell repertoires in COVID-19. Some clones are missing from TCRdb's copy, which holds only in-frame ones; the method was immunoSEQ multiplex PCR. The table lists over 110,000 clones, roughly 82% of them singletons. Sequencing was done on a sample of peripheral blood. The receptors derive from a man older than 75 with acute or convalescent COVID-19.

The genes are TRBV7-9 and TRBJ1-5, with D possibly being TRBD1 (6 bases). The CDR3 totals 17 residues. V gave up 6 bases and J gave up 0 bases, with 18 bases separating them. Germline CDR1 and CDR2: SEHNR and FQNEAQ (reference sequence). In DNA form, the CDR3 reads TGTGCCAGCAGTCATACAGGGACGGGCTTTAGCAATCAGCCCCAGCATTTT. It encodes CASSHTGTGFSNQPQHF.

The chain is built from TRBV27 and TRBJ1-5; 8 bases align to TRBD1. V lost 5 bases and J lost 6; bases outside the gene matches: 0. Germline-derived CDR1 and CDR2 are MNHEY and SMNVEV (reference sequence). There are 12 residues in the CDR3. The CDR3 region is CASSTGGQPQHF. CDR3 coding DNA: TGTGCCAGCAGTACAGGGGGTCAGCCCCAGCATTTT.

The chain employs TRBV7-3 and TRBJ1-2; weak D call: TRBD1 (6 bases). V lost 5 bases and J lost 2, with 15 bases in between. The CDR3 runs to 15 residues. Germline lookup yields CDR1 SGHTA and CDR2 FQGTGA. The CDR3 loop is CASSPGQRVNYGYTF. CDR3 nucleotides: TGTGCCAGCAGCCCCGGACAGAGGGTAAACTATGGCTACACCTTC.

The chain joins TRBV12-3 or TRBV12-4 to TRBJ1-1, with D unresolved. The CDR3 sequence is 13 residues long. The ends were cut back, 3 bases at V and 5 bases at J, with 10 bases in the middle. The CDR3 nucleotides are TGTGCCAGCAGTTTTCTTCTGAGGACTGAAGCTTTCTTT. This encodes CASSFLLRTEAFF.

The chain has TRBV10-3 and TRBJ2-1, with a possible D match to TRBD2 (6 bases). The V gene lost 8 bases and the J gene lost 7 bases, with 18 bases spanning the gap. This CDR3 region has 14 residues. Germline assignment: CDR1 ENHRY and CDR2 SYGVKD. CDR3 DNA sequence: TGTGCCATCGGCGGCGGGGATCTTGATAATGAGCAGTTCTTC. This gives the protein CAIGGGDLDNEQFF.

For this clone: The sample holds other DNA sequences that translate to the same CDR3. The chain links TRBV12-3 or TRBV12-4 to TRBJ1-1; tentative D call: TRBD1 (5 bases). V lost 5 bases, J lost 1 base, and 8 bases lay in between. CDR3 size: 13 residues. The DNA for the CDR3 is TGTGCCAGCAGTCTAACAGGGAACACTGAAGCTTTCTTT. This sequence encodes CASSLTGNTEAFF.

The chain employs TRBV2 and TRBJ1-1; D perhaps matches TRBD1 (5 bases). Deletions cut 5 bases from V and 7 bases from J, with 14 bases between. The CDR3 contains 13 residues. Looked up from germline, CDR1 is SNHLY and CDR2 is FYNNEI. The CDR3 reads CASSSDSRLEAFF. The CDR3 region has the DNA TGTGCCAGCAGTTCCGACAGTCGGCTTGAAGCTTTCTTT.

This clone was counted only a few times. The DNA of the CDR3 is TGTGCCAGCAGCTCCCGGGGGGCGGGGTTTGAAGCTTTCTTT. Translation gives CASSSRGAGFEAFF. The V gene is TRBV7-2, the J gene TRBJ1-1; D might be TRBD1 (6 bases). Germline loops: CDR1 SGHTA, CDR2 FQGNSA. CDR3 length: 14 amino acids. Trimming cost V 4 bases and J 7 bases, with 16 bases left between them.

The chain links TRBV15 to TRBJ2-7; TRBD1 aligns across 7 bases. CDR1 and CDR2 from the germline V gene are LNHNV and YYDKDF (reference sequence). Trimming at V came to 8 bases and at J to 4 bases, leaving 2 bases not matched to a gene. This CDR3 is 11 amino acids long. CDR3 amino acids: CATRQGYEQYF. The CDR3 region has the DNA TGTGCCACCCGACAGGGTTACGAGCAGTACTTC. Using reference TRBV15 and TRBJ2-7 for the parts outside the CDR3, the full variable domain is DAMVIQNPRYQVTQFGKPVTLSCSQTLNHNVMYWYQQKSSQAPKLLFHYYDKDFNNEADTPDNFQSRRPNTSFCFLDIRSPGLGDTAMYLCATRQGYEQYFGPGTRLTVT.

The chain links TRBV28 to TRBJ2-1, with D possibly TRBD1 on 5 matching bases. From germline, CDR1 is MDHEN and CDR2 SYDVKM. The length of the CDR3 is 13 residues. Trimming removed 5 bases at V and 5 bases at J, with 10 bases between. The CDR3 spells CASSPDRDNEQFF. CDR3 sequence (DNA): TGTGCCAGCAGTCCAGACAGAGACAATGAGCAGTTCTTC.

The chain has TRBV10-3 and TRBJ1-4, with D possibly being TRBD1 (5 bases). Trimming shortened V by 11 bases and J by 7 bases, and 14 bases separated the two germline ends. Germline-derived CDR1 and CDR2 are ENHRY and SYGVKD. There are 12 residues in the CDR3. The CDR3 sequence is CASGREGEKLFF. The DNA for the CDR3 is TGTGCCTCGGGCAGGGAGGGTGAAAAACTGTTTTTT.

This chain connects TRBV2 to TRBJ2-6, with D maybe TRBD1 (5 bases). The CDR3 has 15 residues. Germline V CDR1 and CDR2: SNHLY, FYNNEI. V lost 7 bases, J lost 0 bases, and 10 bases lay in between. CDR3 DNA sequence: TGTGCCAGCAAAGGGGTTCTCTCTGGGGCCAACGTCCTGACTTTC. It specifies CASKGVLSGANVLTF. Drawing the rest from reference TRBV2 and TRBJ2-6, the complete variable domain is EPEVTQTPSHQVTQMGQEVILRCVPISNHLYFYWYRQILGQKVEFLVSFYNNEISEKSEIFDDQFSVERPDGSNFTLKIRSTKLEDSAMYFCASKGVLSGANVLTFGAGSRLTVL.

Here the CDR3 reads CASSGTGNQPQHF. The CDR3 DNA sequence: TGCGCCAGCAGTGGGACAGGCAATCAGCCCCAGCATTTT. The chain combines TRBV10-2 with TRBJ1-5; tentative D call: TRBD1 (6 bases). The germline V and J ends were trimmed by 4 bases and 2 bases, with 6 bases remaining between them. CDR1 and CDR2 (germline): WSHSY, SAAADI. This CDR3 has 13 residues.

The gene calls are TRBV30 and TRBJ1-1, with TRBD1 matching 7 bases. V lost 3 bases to trimming and J lost 2 bases; unmatched junction nucleotides: 6. Germline V gives CDR1 GTSNPN, CDR2 SVGIG (reference sequence). This CDR3 has 14 residues. As DNA, the CDR3 is TGTGCCTGGAGCGCCGGGACAGCTAACACTGAAGCTTTCTTT. This translates into CAWSAGTANTEAFF.

This chain connects TRBV28 to TRBJ1-2; no clear D. The CDR3 runs 15 residues. Per the germline V gene, CDR1 is MDHEN and CDR2 is SYDVKM. V lost 8 bases to trimming and J lost 4 bases, with 20 bases between them. CDR3 coding DNA: TGTGCCAGCTGCCCGGGCTCGAGGGTTTCCTATGGCTACACCTTC. Translated, it gives CASCPGSRVSYGYTF.

This chain connects TRBV15 to TRBJ2-7, with TRBD2 matching over 9 bases. V shed 5 bases, J shed 2 bases, and the junction held 10 bases outside the gene matches. The germline CDR1 and CDR2 sequences are LNHNV and YYDKDF (reference sequence). CDR3 length equals 16 residues. The CDR3, as DNA: TGTGCCACCAGCCACCTTTGGTCTAGCGGGGCCTACGAGCAGTACTTC. It translates to CATSHLWSSGAYEQYF.

The gene calls are TRBV5-1 and TRBJ2-7; D possibly corresponds to TRBD1 (5 bases). The CDR3 has 13 residues. Deletions cut 0 bases from V and 7 bases from J, with 11 bases between. Germline values: CDR1 SGHRS, CDR2 YFSETQ. CDR3 protein: CASSLGPKGEQYF. The CDR3 DNA reads as TGCGCCAGCAGCTTGGGGCCAAAGGGGGAGCAGTACTTC.

The chain uses TRBV19 and TRBJ2-5; 7 positions agree with TRBD1. The CDR3 contains 17 residues. Germline CDR1 reads LNHDA; CDR2 reads SQIVND (reference sequence). V lost 1 base, J lost 7 bases, and 15 bases stayed unmatched. The CDR3 here is CASSIGQGTANLGTQYF. The DNA of the CDR3 is TGTGCCAGTAGTATAGGACAGGGCACAGCCAACCTCGGGACCCAGTACTTC.